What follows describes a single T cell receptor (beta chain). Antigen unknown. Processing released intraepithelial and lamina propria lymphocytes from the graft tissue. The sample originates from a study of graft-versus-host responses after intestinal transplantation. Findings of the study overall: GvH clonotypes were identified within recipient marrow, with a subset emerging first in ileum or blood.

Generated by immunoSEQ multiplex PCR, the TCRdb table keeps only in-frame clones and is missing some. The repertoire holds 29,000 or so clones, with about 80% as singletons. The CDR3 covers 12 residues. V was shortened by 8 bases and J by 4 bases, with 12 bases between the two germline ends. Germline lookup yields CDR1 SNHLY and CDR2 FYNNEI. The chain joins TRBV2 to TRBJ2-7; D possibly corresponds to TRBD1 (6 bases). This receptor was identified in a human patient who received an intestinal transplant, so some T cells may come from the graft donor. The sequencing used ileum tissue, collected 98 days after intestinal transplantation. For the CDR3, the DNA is TGTGCCAGCGGAACAGGGTTTTACGAGCAGTACTTC. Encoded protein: CASGTGFYEQYF.